These 10 T cell receptor beta chains were all obtained from the same sample, sequenced in a study of T cells in Graves' hyperthyroidism and ophthalmopathy (dated by TCRdb to between 2018 and 2021). The receptor library was made with multiplex PCR. Instrument used: Illumina HiSeq 2000. The TCR beta CDR3 regions were amplified from the RNA transcripts. The TCR CDR3 was subjected to a first round of RT-PCR using the HTBI primer set and the Qiagen OneStep RT-PCR kit. The raw public reads went through TCRdb reprocessing: fastp at Q25, MiXCR clone calling, in-frame beta chains kept. Rows merge per CDR3 protein into single entries with the most common DNA and genes. The sample table records a few hundred thousand distinct CDR3 sequences; roughly 14% of these occur just once. Of the sample, under 8% is held by the ten largest clones. The sample consisted of blood. These receptors were taken from a woman under 40 with Graves' hyperthyroidism.

The J gene is TRBJ1-5, the V gene TRBV15, with 11 bases matching TRBD1. CDR1 and CDR2 (germline): LNHNV, YYDKDF (reference sequence). Germline trimming cut 5 bases from V and 3 bases from J; bases unmatched to any gene: 9. This CDR3 contains 17 residues. CDR3 sequence (DNA): TGTGCCACCAGCGAACTTGGACAGGGGGCTCCCAATCAGCCCCAGCATTTT. This translates into CATSELGQGAPNQPQHF.

The chain is built from TRBV10-3 and TRBJ1-1; a possible D gene is TRBD1 (5 bases). The V end was cut by 11 bases, the J end by 11 bases, with 21 bases between. Looked up from germline, CDR1 is ENHRY and CDR2 is SYGVKD. The CDR3 length is 12 residues. The chain's CDR3 is CAVGPGVVGAFF. CDR3 nucleotide sequence: TGTGCCGTAGGTCCGGGGGTAGTAGGGGCTTTCTTT.

The sample holds many counts of this clonotype. The chain links TRBV30 to TRBJ2-1; 9 nucleotides line up with TRBD2. Losses at the gene ends were 5 bases for V and 8 bases for J; bases not matched to a gene: 7. The CDR3 length is 13 residues. The germline CDR1 and CDR2 sequences are GTSNPN and SVGIG (reference sequence). CDR3 coding DNA: TGTGCCTGGGGTAGCGGGAGAAGCTATGAGCAGTTCTTC. It yields the protein CAWGSGRSYEQFF.

This clonotype was observed at least ten times. This rearrangement joins TRBV5-1 to TRBJ2-7; D is ambiguous. V lost 1 base and J 2 bases, leaving 7 bases between the germline ends. The CDR3 sequence is 13 residues long. Germline V gene lookup returns CDR1 SGHRS and CDR2 YFSETQ. CDR3 protein: CASSLRLAYEQYF. The CDR3 DNA reads as TGCGCCAGCAGCTTGCGGCTCGCCTACGAGCAGTACTTC.

The J gene is TRBJ1-4, the V gene TRBV19, with TRBD1 as a possible D gene (5 bases). Germline V gene sequence: CDR1 LNHDA, CDR2 SQIVND (reference sequence). The CDR3 loop spans 15 amino acids. Trimming took 5 bases from V and 0 from J, leaving 10 bases between them. CDR3 sequence (DNA): TGTGCCAGTAGTCTACCGACAGCAACTAATGAAAAACTGTTTTTT. Translating it yields CASSLPTATNEKLFF.

This clonotype was seen many times. This sequence joins TRBV28 and TRBJ2-2, with 7 bases lining up with TRBD1. Trimming removed 10 bases from V and 2 bases from J; junction bases left unmatched: 10. In germline, CDR1 is MDHEN, CDR2 SYDVKM. The CDR3 spans 15 residues. DNA of the CDR3: TGTGCCACCACCCGGGACAGACTAAACACCGGGGAGCTGTTTTTT. Encoded protein: CATTRDRLNTGELFF.

The chain recombines TRBV5-6 with TRBJ1-6; D ambiguous. The germline CDR1 and CDR2 sequences are SGHDT and YYEEEE. The CDR3 consists of 14 residues. Trimming shortened V by 4 bases and J by 14 bases, and 19 bases separated the two germline ends. The CDR3 bases are TGTGCCAGCAGCCAACCTCTCCGGGGTGGGACCCTCCACTTT. It translates to CASSQPLRGGTLHF.

This clonotype has a count of ten or more. The chain uses TRBV18 and TRBJ2-1; TRBD2 matches at 10 bases. V was pared by 5 bases and J by 4 bases, with 5 bases of the junction left unmatched. Germline V lookup: CDR1 KGHSH, CDR2 LQKENI. The CDR3 contains 15 residues. The CDR3 here is CASSMTSGLYNEQFF. The CDR3 bases are TGTGCCAGCTCAATGACTAGCGGGTTATACAATGAGCAGTTCTTC.

J is TRBJ2-1 and V is TRBV7-3, with a possible D match to TRBD1 (6 bases). The germline V gene encodes CDR1 SGHTA and CDR2 FQGTGA. V shed 3 bases and J shed 5 bases, with 14 bases lying between them. This CDR3 region has 15 residues. CDR3 in amino acids: CASSFNQGSHNEQFF. The CDR3 coding sequence is TGTGCCAGCAGCTTCAATCAGGGGAGCCACAATGAGCAGTTCTTC.

This sequence joins TRBV12-3 or TRBV12-4 and TRBJ2-1; 9 positions match TRBD2. The CDR3 is 16 amino acids. Trimming removed 6 bases from V and 10 bases from J; junction bases left unmatched: 16. For the CDR3, the DNA is TGTGCCAGCAGCGTGGGGGGAGCTAGCGGGGCAAGGGAGCAGTTCTTC. Amino acid sequence: CASSVGGASGAREQFF.